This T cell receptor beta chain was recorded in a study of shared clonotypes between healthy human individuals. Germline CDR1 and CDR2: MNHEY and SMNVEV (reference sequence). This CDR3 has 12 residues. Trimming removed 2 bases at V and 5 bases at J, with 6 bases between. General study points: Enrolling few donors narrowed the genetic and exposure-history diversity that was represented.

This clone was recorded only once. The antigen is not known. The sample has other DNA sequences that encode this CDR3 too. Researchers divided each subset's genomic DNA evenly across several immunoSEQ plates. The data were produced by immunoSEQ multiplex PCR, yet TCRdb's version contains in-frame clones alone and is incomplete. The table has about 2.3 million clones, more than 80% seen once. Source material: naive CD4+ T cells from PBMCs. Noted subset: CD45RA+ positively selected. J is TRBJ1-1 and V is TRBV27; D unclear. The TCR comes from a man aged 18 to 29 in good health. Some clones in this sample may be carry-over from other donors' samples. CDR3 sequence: CASSLRGTEAFF. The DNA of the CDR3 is TGTGCCAGCAGTTTACGCGGAACTGAAGCTTTCTTT.